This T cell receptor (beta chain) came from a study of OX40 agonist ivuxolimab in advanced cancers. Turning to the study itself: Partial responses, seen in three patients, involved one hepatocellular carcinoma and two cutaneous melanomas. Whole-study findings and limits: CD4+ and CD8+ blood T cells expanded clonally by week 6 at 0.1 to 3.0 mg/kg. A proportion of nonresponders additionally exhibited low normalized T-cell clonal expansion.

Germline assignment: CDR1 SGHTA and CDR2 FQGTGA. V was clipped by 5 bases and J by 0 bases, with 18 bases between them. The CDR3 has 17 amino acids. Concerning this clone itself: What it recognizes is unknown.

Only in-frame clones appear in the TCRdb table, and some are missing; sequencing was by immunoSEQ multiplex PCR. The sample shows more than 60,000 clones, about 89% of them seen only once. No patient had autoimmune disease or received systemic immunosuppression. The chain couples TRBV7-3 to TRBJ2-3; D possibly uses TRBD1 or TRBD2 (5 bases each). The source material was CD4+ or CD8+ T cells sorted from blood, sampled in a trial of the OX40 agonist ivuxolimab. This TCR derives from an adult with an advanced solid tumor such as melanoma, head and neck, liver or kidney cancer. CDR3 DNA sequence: TGTGCCAGCAGCCCAAGGGGCGGGCCCCAAAGCACAGATACGCAGTATTTT. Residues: CASSPRGGPQSTDTQYF. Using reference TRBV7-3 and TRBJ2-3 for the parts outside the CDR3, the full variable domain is GAGVSQTPSNKVTEKGKYVELRCDPISGHTALYWYRQSLGQGPEFLIYFQGTGAADDSGLPNDRFFAVRPEGSVSTLKIQRTERGDSAVYLCASSPRGGPQSTDTQYFGPGTRLTVL.